What follows are 27 T cell receptor beta chains derived from one specimen sequenced in a study of a mutant IDH1 vaccine in newly diagnosed glioma. Time point indicated: baseline, week 1 (first vaccination visit). Treatment specified: pre-vaccination baseline after standard-of-care therapy. Clones were read by immunoSEQ multiplex PCR, and TCRdb kept only the in-frame ones, dropping some. This table holds just under 95,000 clones, about four fifths found once. Sequenced here: PBMCs, sampled from a glioma patient treated with radiotherapy, temozolomide or both. These receptors came from a woman in her 50s with glioma.

This clone was observed once. This chain links TRBV14 with TRBJ2-7, with D unclear. The CDR3 runs to 14 residues. CDR1 and CDR2 (germline): SGHDN, FVKESK. V was shortened by 0 bases and J by 1 base, with 7 bases between the two germline ends. The CDR3 loop is CASSQDWLSYEQYF. CDR3 bases: TGTGCCAGCAGCCAAGATTGGCTGTCCTACGAGCAGTACTTC.

The V call is TRBV7-8, the J call TRBJ2-1; either TRBD1 or TRBD2 may fit D (7 bases each). V lost 3 bases to trimming and J lost 8 bases, with 17 bases between them. Germline CDR1 and CDR2: SGHVS and FQNEAQ. The CDR3 spans 15 residues. CDR3 residues: CASSFRGTTGDEQFF. The CDR3 DNA reads as TGTGCCAGCAGCTTTCGGGGGACTACAGGGGATGAGCAGTTCTTC.

The V gene is TRBV6-5, the J gene TRBJ1-2, with D hard to call. Germline CDR1 is MNHEY and CDR2 is SVGAGI. The V end lost 2 bases, the J end lost 4 bases, and 14 bases lay between the germline ends. The CDR3 is made up of 15 amino acids. This chain's CDR3 is CASSYEREPGYGYTF. The CDR3 DNA reads TGTGCCAGCAGTTACGAACGGGAACCGGGCTATGGCTACACCTTC.

V usage is TRBV6-5 and J usage is TRBJ1-1; D is ambiguous. V dropped 7 bases and J dropped 5 bases, with 14 bases sitting between them. This CDR3 region has 13 residues. Germline V gene lookup returns CDR1 MNHEY and CDR2 SVGAGI. The CDR3 region is CASMELEKTEAFF. CDR3 bases: TGTGCCAGCATGGAGTTGGAGAAGACTGAAGCTTTCTTT.

The gene calls are TRBV7-2 and TRBJ1-6; D remains unclear. Germline CDR1 and CDR2: SGHTA and FQGNSA. The CDR3 has 15 residues. Between the trimmed V and J ends, which lost 6 bases and 9 bases, there was a span of 18 bases. CDR3 DNA: TGTGCCAGCAGGCTCCGGGAGTTTCAAGGTTCACCCCTCCACTTT. Its translation is CASRLREFQGSPLHF.

CDR3 coding DNA: TGTGCCAGCTCACCAGAGGGGATCTCTGGAAACACCATATATTTT. Encoded protein: CASSPEGISGNTIYF. V gene TRBV18 combines with J gene TRBJ1-3; the D gene is possibly TRBD1 (5 bases). This CDR3 has 15 amino acids. The germline CDR1 and CDR2 sequences are KGHSH and LQKENI. Trimming took off 2 bases at V and 0 bases at J, with 8 bases between the two ends.

The V gene is TRBV19, the J gene TRBJ1-1; unclear D gene. The ends were cut back, 5 bases at V and 1 base at J, with 8 bases in the middle. From germline, CDR1 is LNHDA and CDR2 SQIVND (reference sequence). The CDR3 is made up of 13 amino acids. CDR3 nucleotides: TGTGCCAGTAGTCCTTCGGCGAACACTGAAGCTTTCTTT. Amino acids: CASSPSANTEAFF.

The table lists this clone with a few counts. The rearrangement uses TRBV5-1 and TRBJ1-1, with no clear D. Per germline, CDR1 SGHRS and CDR2 YFSETQ. This CDR3 contains 11 residues. Trimming took 6 bases from V and 10 from J, leaving 13 bases between them. The CDR3 sequence: CASNFGSLAFF. Written as DNA, the CDR3 is TGCGCCAGCAACTTTGGGTCTTTAGCTTTCTTT.

This chain joins TRBV9 and TRBJ2-1, with 11 nucleotides matching TRBD2. Germline V gene lookup returns CDR1 SGDLS and CDR2 YYNGEE. Losses at the gene ends were 0 bases for V and 10 bases for J; bases not matched to a gene: 6. This CDR3 has 15 amino acids. The CDR3 DNA sequence: TGTGCCAGCAGCGTAGGGGTAGCGGGGGGGCCCGAGCAGTTCTTC. It codes for CASSVGVAGGPEQFF. The full variable domain, its missing parts supplied by reference TRBV9 and TRBJ2-1, is DSGVTQTPKHLITATGQRVTLRCSPRSGDLSVYWYQQSLDQGLQFLIQYYNGEERAKGNILERFSAQQFPDLHSELNLSSLELGDSALYFCASSVGVAGGPEQFFGPGTRLTVL.

The chain combines TRBV9 with TRBJ1-1; TRBD1 matches 8 bases. The trim removed 4 bases at V and 0 bases at J, leaving 11 bases unmatched. This CDR3 contains 17 residues. Looked up from germline, CDR1 is SGDLS and CDR2 is YYNGEE. The CDR3 region has the DNA TGTGCCAGCAGCATCGAGCCGTGGACAGGGATGAACACTGAAGCTTTCTTT. Translating it yields CASSIEPWTGMNTEAFF.

J is TRBJ1-1 and V is TRBV29-1; 8 nucleotides agree with TRBD1. This CDR3 is built from 13 residues. Germline V gives CDR1 SQVTM, CDR2 ANQGSEA. Trimming cost V 7 bases and J 2 bases; bases outside gene matches: 6. CDR3 sequence: CSGRTGTNTEAFF. CDR3 DNA sequence: TGCAGCGGGAGGACAGGGACCAACACTGAAGCTTTCTTT.

CDR3 sequence reads: CASSLWGVYGYTF. DNA of the CDR3: TGTGCCAGCAGCTTATGGGGAGTTTATGGCTACACCTTC. The V gene is TRBV7-3, the J gene TRBJ1-2; unclear D gene. The CDR3 contains 13 residues. V lost 2 bases and J 5 bases, leaving 9 bases between the germline ends. Germline V gives CDR1 SGHTA, CDR2 FQGTGA.

This chain connects TRBV27 to TRBJ2-7; D is uncertain. CDR3 length: 14 residues. Trimming took off 0 bases at V and 5 bases at J, with 11 bases between the two ends. Germline CDR1 and CDR2: MNHEY and SMNVEV (reference sequence). CDR3 bases: TGTGCCAGCAGTTTATCCGTAGTTACCCACGAGCAGTACTTC. Its translation is CASSLSVVTHEQYF.

The V call is TRBV4-1, the J call TRBJ2-3, with a weak D call TRBD1 (6 bases). There are 18 residues in the CDR3. V gave up 3 bases and J gave up 0 bases, with 19 bases separating them. Germline V gene data show CDR1 as MGHRA and CDR2 as YSYEKL. The CDR3: CASSHRTGTYFSTDTQYF. In nucleotides, the CDR3 is TGCGCCAGCAGCCACCGAACCGGGACATACTTTAGCACAGATACGCAGTATTTT.

The chain couples TRBV10-3 to TRBJ1-2; TRBD1 matches 10 bases. CDR1 and CDR2 (germline): ENHRY, SYGVKD. The CDR3 totals 15 residues. Trimming at V came to 10 bases and at J to 4 bases, leaving 12 bases not matched to a gene. CDR3: CATLGQGIYGYGYTF. In DNA form, the CDR3 reads TGTGCCACCCTGGGACAGGGGATCTATGGCTATGGCTACACCTTC.

This clone was observed a single time. The chain couples TRBV5-6 to TRBJ2-2; 9 nucleotides align to TRBD1. The germline V gene has CDR1 SGHDT and CDR2 YYEEEE. V lost 4 bases and J lost 4; bases outside the gene matches: 5. This CDR3 has 15 residues. The CDR3 DNA reads TGTGCCAGCAGCCCGGGACAGGGCGGCACCGGGGAGCTGTTTTTT. This codes for CASSPGQGGTGELFF. Full variable domain (remainder filled in from reference TRBV5-6 and TRBJ2-2): DAGVTQSPTHLIKTRGQQVTLRCSPKSGHDTVSWYQQALGQGPQFIFQYYEEEERQRGNFPDRFSGHQFPNYSSELNVNALLLGDSALYLCASSPGQGGTGELFFGEGSRLTVL.

The rearrangement joins TRBV30 to TRBJ2-3; 7 nucleotides agree with TRBD1. The V gene end was trimmed by 3 bases and the J gene end by 1 base; junction bases not matched to a gene: 7. Germline V CDR1 and CDR2: GTSNPN, SVGIG (reference sequence). The CDR3 has 15 amino acids. The CDR3 DNA reads TGTGCCTGGAGCGTCGACAGGGTCGGCACAGATACGCAGTATTTT. Encoded protein: CAWSVDRVGTDTQYF.

The chain is built from TRBV5-1 and TRBJ2-7; 7 bases line up with TRBD1. V was clipped by 0 bases and J by 2 bases; unmatched bases: 5. Germline CDR1 is SGHRS and CDR2 is YFSETQ. This CDR3 spans 15 amino acids. As DNA, the CDR3 is TGCGCCAGCAGCTTGGCTTGGACAGGACCCTACGAGCAGTACTTC. Translating gives CASSLAWTGPYEQYF.

The chain is built from TRBV6-1 and TRBJ2-2; the D gene is possibly TRBD1 (6 bases). Trimming stripped 5 bases from V and 4 bases from J, with 14 bases between. Germline V gives CDR1 MNHNS, CDR2 SASEGT. The CDR3 runs to 15 residues. The CDR3, as DNA: TGTGCCAGCAGTCACAGGGCCCGGGGCACCGGGGAGCTGTTTTTT. Translation: CASSHRARGTGELFF.

V gene TRBV7-2 combines with J gene TRBJ2-7; D uncertain. The CDR3 covers 12 residues. Germline V gene lookup returns CDR1 SGHTA and CDR2 FQGNSA. V gave up 5 bases and J gave up 2 bases, with 7 bases separating them. The CDR3 DNA is TGTGCCAGCAGCCCCACAACCTACGAGCAGTACTTC. Protein product: CASSPTTYEQYF.

V gene TRBV5-5 combines with J gene TRBJ1-4; perhaps TRBD1 as D (5 bases). Trimming removed 0 bases from V and 7 bases from J, with 13 bases in between. This CDR3 spans 15 amino acids. From germline, CDR1 is SGHKS and CDR2 YYEKEE (reference sequence). CDR3 loop: CASSLDGRAPEKLFF. For the CDR3, the DNA is TGTGCCAGCAGCTTGGACGGCAGGGCCCCTGAAAAACTGTTTTTT.

The DNA of the CDR3 is TGTGCCAGCAGCCGGGACCTCGGATATTCCACTGAAGCTTTCTTT. Translation: CASSRDLGYSTEAFF. This chain connects TRBV5-5 to TRBJ1-1, with D possibly being TRBD1 (5 bases). This CDR3 is 15 amino acids long. The germline V and J ends were trimmed by 4 bases and 4 bases, with 17 bases remaining between them. Germline-derived CDR1 and CDR2 are SGHKS and YYEKEE (reference sequence).

This chain connects TRBV18 to TRBJ2-3; weak D call: TRBD1 (5 bases). Looked up from germline, CDR1 is KGHSH and CDR2 is LQKENI. This CDR3 spans 15 amino acids. V lost 2 bases, J lost 1 base, and 10 bases lay in between. CDR3 sequence: CASSPGLQGTDTQYF. CDR3 in DNA: TGTGCCAGCTCACCAGGGTTACAGGGCACAGATACGCAGTATTTT.

The rearrangement joins TRBV2 to TRBJ2-1, with 10 bases lining up with TRBD1. The CDR3 runs 16 residues. The trim removed 6 bases at V and 6 bases at J, leaving 11 bases unmatched. CDR1 and CDR2 (germline): SNHLY, FYNNEI. CDR3 DNA: TGTGCCAGCAGCGATGCTTCCGGACAGGGGGTCAATGAGCAGTTCTTC. Translating it yields CASSDASGQGVNEQFF.

This clone has a single count. V usage is TRBV5-1 and J usage is TRBJ2-5; either TRBD1 or TRBD2 may fit D (6 bases each). This CDR3 is built from 15 residues. Per the germline V gene, CDR1 is SGHRS and CDR2 is YFSETQ. V dropped 0 bases and J dropped 10 bases, with 19 bases sitting between them. CDR3 coding DNA: TGCGCCAGCAGCTTGGTTTCGGGGGCCGGAGGAGGCCAGTACTTC. Translation gives CASSLVSGAGGGQYF. Together with reference TRBV5-1 and TRBJ2-5, the CDR3 gives the full variable domain: KAGVTQTPRYLIKTRGQQVTLSCSPISGHRSVSWYQQTPGQGLQFLFEYFSETQRNKGNFPGRFSGRQFSNSRSEMNVSTLELGDSALYLCASSLVSGAGGGQYFGPGTRLLVL.

This chain uses TRBV4-3 with TRBJ2-7; TRBD1 matches at 8 bases. Germline CDR1 and CDR2: LGHNA and YSLEER. This CDR3 region has 13 residues. The J segment lost 4 bases and the V segment lost 3 bases, leaving 2 bases of the junction unmatched. CDR3 protein: CASSQDRVYEQYF. The CDR3 DNA reads TGCGCCAGCAGCCAGGACAGGGTTTACGAGCAGTACTTC.

The chain employs TRBV20-1 and TRBJ1-2; D may be TRBD1 (5 bases). The germline gives CDR1 DFQATT, CDR2 SNEGSKA (reference sequence). V lost 2 bases, J lost 6 bases, and 7 bases lay in between. CDR3 length equals 11 residues. The DNA for the CDR3 is TGCAGTGCTAGATGGGGGGATGGCTACACCTTC. Protein product: CSARWGDGYTF.